Reported below is one T cell receptor beta chain. This sample is drawn from a study of blood T cell repertoires in COVID-19. CDR3 length equals 13 residues. Trimming left V 8 bases short and J 4 bases short, with 14 bases between. Germline V gives CDR1 MGHDK, CDR2 SYGVNS. Some clones are missing from TCRdb's copy, which holds only in-frame ones; the method was immunoSEQ multiplex PCR. The sample yields under 200,000 clones, around 83% seen once. This chain uses TRBV25-1 with TRBJ1-2; maybe TRBD1 (5 bases). The sample comprised PBMCs or T cells enriched from blood (not recorded which). The receptor was isolated from a woman in her 30s who had been exposed to COVID-19. CDR3 in amino acids: CASATGGVYGYTF. In nucleotides, the CDR3 is TGTGCCAGCGCAACAGGAGGGGTCTATGGCTACACCTTC.